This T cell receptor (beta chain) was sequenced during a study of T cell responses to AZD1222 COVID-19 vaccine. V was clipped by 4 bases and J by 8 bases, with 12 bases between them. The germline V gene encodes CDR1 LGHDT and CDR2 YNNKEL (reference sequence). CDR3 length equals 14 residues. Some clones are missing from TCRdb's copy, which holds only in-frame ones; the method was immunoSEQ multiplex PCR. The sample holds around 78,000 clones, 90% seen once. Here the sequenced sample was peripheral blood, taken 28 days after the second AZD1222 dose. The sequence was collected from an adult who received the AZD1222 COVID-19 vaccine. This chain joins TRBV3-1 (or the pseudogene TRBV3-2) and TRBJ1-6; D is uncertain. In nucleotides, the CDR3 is TGTGCCAGCAGCCCCGGATTAACGGATTCACCCCTCCACTTT. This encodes CASSPGLTDSPLHF.